The 4 T cell receptor beta chains listed next were all sequenced from one sample in a study of control samples from healthy donors and cancer patients. The data were produced by immunoSEQ multiplex PCR, yet TCRdb's version contains in-frame clones alone and is incomplete. The sample includes around 80,000 clones, 94% of them seen just once. Sequencing input: blood. The receptors stem from a woman younger than 45 in good health.

J is TRBJ1-4 and V is TRBV19, with TRBD1 matching over 9 bases. Losses at the gene ends were 5 bases for V and 7 bases for J; bases not matched to a gene: 5. This CDR3 comprises 14 residues. Germline assignment: CDR1 LNHDA and CDR2 SQIVND (reference sequence). In DNA form, the CDR3 reads TGTGCCAGTAGTGTGACAGGGGGAATTGAAAAACTGTTTTTT. Translation: CASSVTGGIEKLFF. Variable domain in full (rest from reference TRBV19 and TRBJ1-4): DGGITQSPKYLFRKEGQNVTLSCEQNLNHDAMYWYRQDPGQGLRLIYYSQIVNDFQKGDIAEGYSVSREKKESFPLTVTSAQKNPTAFYLCASSVTGGIEKLFFGSGTQLSVL.

This sequence joins TRBV2 and TRBJ2-5; unclear D gene. The CDR3 is 14 amino acids. Germline V gene lookup returns CDR1 SNHLY and CDR2 FYNNEI. The ends were cut back, 3 bases at V and 5 bases at J, with 13 bases in the middle. This chain's CDR3 is CASSEAPSAETQYF. CDR3 in DNA: TGTGCCAGCAGTGAGGCTCCGTCGGCGGAGACCCAGTACTTC. Supplemented by reference TRBV2 and TRBJ2-5, the full variable domain reads EPEVTQTPSHQVTQMGQEVILRCVPISNHLYFYWYRQILGQKVEFLVSFYNNEISEKSEIFDDQFSVERPDGSNFTLKIRSTKLEDSAMYFCASSEAPSAETQYFGPGTRLLVL.

The rearrangement uses TRBV5-8 and TRBJ1-5, with D uncertain. The germline gives CDR1 SGHTS, CDR2 YDEGEE. The CDR3 has 13 amino acids. V dropped 1 base and J dropped 7 bases, with 9 bases sitting between them. DNA of the CDR3: TGTGCCAGCAGCTTGCAAGGGAGGCAGCCCCAGCATTTT. Translation gives CASSLQGRQPQHF.

The genes are TRBV5-1 and TRBJ2-3; the match to TRBD2 covers 13 bases. Germline lookup yields CDR1 SGHRS and CDR2 YFSETQ. V lost 4 bases, J lost 10 bases, and 9 bases stayed unmatched. This CDR3 region has 15 residues. The CDR3 DNA reads as TGCGCCAGCAGCACTAGCGGGGGGGATGATTTGGCGCAGTATTTT. It is translated as CASSTSGGDDLAQYF.